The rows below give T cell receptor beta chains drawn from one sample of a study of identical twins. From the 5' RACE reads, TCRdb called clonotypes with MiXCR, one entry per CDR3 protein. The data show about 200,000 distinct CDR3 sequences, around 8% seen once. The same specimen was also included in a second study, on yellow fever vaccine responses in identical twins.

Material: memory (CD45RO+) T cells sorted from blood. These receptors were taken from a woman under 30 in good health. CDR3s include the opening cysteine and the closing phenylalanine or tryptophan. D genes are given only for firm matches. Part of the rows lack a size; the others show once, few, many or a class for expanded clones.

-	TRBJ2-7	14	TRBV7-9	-	TGTGCCAGCAGCTTTTCCCCAGGGATCTACGAGCAGTACTTC	CASSFSPGIYEQYF
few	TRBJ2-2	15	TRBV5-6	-	TGTGCCAGCAGCTTGGGTCGCACAGCTACCCGGGAGCTGTTTTTT	CASSLGRTATRELFF
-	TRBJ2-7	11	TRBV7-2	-	TGTGCCAGCAGCTTAACTCACGAGCAGTACTTC	CASSLTHEQYF
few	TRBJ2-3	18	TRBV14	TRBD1	TGTGCCAGCAGCCAAGATCGGGGACAGTCTTTTAGCACAGATACGCAGTATTTT	CASSQDRGQSFSTDTQYF
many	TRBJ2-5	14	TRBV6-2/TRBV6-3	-	TGTGCCAGCAGTTACGGGGACGCACAAGAGACCCAGTACTTC	CASSYGDAQETQYF
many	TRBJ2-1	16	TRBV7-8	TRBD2	TGTGCCAGCACCATACCGGGACTAGTAGCCTACAATGAGCAGTTCTTC	CASTIPGLVAYNEQFF
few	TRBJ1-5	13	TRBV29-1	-	TGCAGCGTTGGTCGGGACAAGAATCAGCCCCAGCATTTT	CSVGRDKNQPQHF
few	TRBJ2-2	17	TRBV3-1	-	TGTGCCAGCAGCCCGCCGAGCGGCTCCCTGGGGACCGGGGAGCTGTTTTTT	CASSPPSGSLGTGELFF
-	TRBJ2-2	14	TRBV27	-	TGTGCCAGCAGTTTAATTAAGCTATCCGGGGAGCTGTTTTTT	CASSLIKLSGELFF
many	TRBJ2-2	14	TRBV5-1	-	TGCGCCAGCAGCTCATCAGGGGTTTCCGGGGAGCTGTTTTTT	CASSSSGVSGELFF
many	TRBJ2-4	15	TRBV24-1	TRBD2	TGTGCCACCAGCCCCTCCGGGGGGGGCAAAAACATTCAGTACTTC	CATSPSGGGKNIQYF
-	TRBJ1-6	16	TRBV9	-	TGTGCCAGCAGCGTAGGCCCGCCTATTGTTAATTCACCCCTCCACTTT	CASSVGPPIVNSPLHF
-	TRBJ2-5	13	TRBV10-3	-	TGTGCCATCGGGGGGACTTCCCAAGAGACCCAGTACTTC	CAIGGTSQETQYF
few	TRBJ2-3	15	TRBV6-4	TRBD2	TGTGCCAGCAGGGCCGGGACTAGCGGTTCAGATACGCAGTATTTT	CASRAGTSGSDTQYF
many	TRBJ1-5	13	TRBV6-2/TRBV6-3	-	TGTGCCAGCAGACCTAGACCGGATCAGCCCCAGCATTTT	CASRPRPDQPQHF
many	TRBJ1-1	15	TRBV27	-	TGTGCCAGCAGTTCCAGGGGCAATGGGCACACTGAAGCTTTCTTT	CASSSRGNGHTEAFF
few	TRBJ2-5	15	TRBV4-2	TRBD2	TGTGCCAGCAGCTCGCCGGGAGGGGCCAAAGAGACCCAGTACTTC	CASSSPGGAKETQYF
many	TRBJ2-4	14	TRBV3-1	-	TGTGCCAGCAGCCAAGGGGAGGGGGGACGCATTCAGTACTTC	CASSQGEGGRIQYF
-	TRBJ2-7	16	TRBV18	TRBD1	TGTGCCAGCTCACGTAACCGGGACAGCTCATACTACGAGCAGTACTTC	CASSRNRDSSYYEQYF
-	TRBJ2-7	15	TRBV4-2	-	TGTGCCAGCAGCCCCCACCTTGACAAGACCTACGAGCAGTACTTC	CASSPHLDKTYEQYF
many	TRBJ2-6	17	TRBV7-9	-	TGTGCCAGCAGTTATAGCGGAGCAGCCTCTGGGGCCAACGTCCTGACTTTC	CASSYSGAASGANVLTF
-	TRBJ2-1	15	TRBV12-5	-	TGTGCTAGTGGCTCATTAACTTCCTTCTACAATGAGCAGTTCTTC	CASGSLTSFYNEQFF